A selection of T cell receptor beta chains follows, all from one sample in a study of T-cell reconstitution after alpha-beta-depleted transplantation in children. In TCRdb, the PCR reads were re-called with MiXCR into one record per CDR3 protein. The data show 580,000 or so distinct CDR3 sequences, 20% to 25% seen once. Sequenced material: PBMCs, mostly from graft donor cells, taken 360 days after TCRalphabeta/CD19-depleted stem cell transplant. These receptors originate from a boy under two years old who had a stem cell transplant for acute myeloid leukemia, so the T cells may come from the graft donor. The CDR3 runs from the conserved cysteine through the conserved F or W. The D gene is left open where the match is weak. Where a row states a size, it is once, few, many or the class of an expanded clone; other rows omit it.

v_call	d_call	j_call	clone_size	cdr3_nt	cdr3_aa
TRBV20-1	-	TRBJ2-5	few	TGCAGTGTTGGACGAGAGACCCAGTACTTC	CSVGRETQYF
TRBV11-3	-	TRBJ2-3	-	TGTGCCAGCAGCTTAGGAAGACTGGGGAGAGATACGCAGTATTTT	CASSLGRLGRDTQYF
TRBV20-1	TRBD1	TRBJ2-3	many	TGCAGTGCTAGAGGCATGAGGACAGGGCCCACAGATACGCAGTATTTT	CSARGMRTGPTDTQYF
TRBV20-1	TRBD1	TRBJ1-5	few	TGCAGTGCTAGAGAACGACGACAGGGACCGTATAGCAATCAGCCCCAGCATTTT	CSARERRQGPYSNQPQHF
TRBV6-2/TRBV6-3	-	TRBJ2-7	-	TGTGCCAGCAGACCCCTCAGTCACGTCTACGAGCAGTACTTC	CASRPLSHVYEQYF
TRBV29-1	-	TRBJ1-3	-	TGCAGCGTTGAAAGGGTTGCGGGAAACACCATATATTTT	CSVERVAGNTIYF
TRBV29-1	-	TRBJ2-1	-	TGCAGCGTTCCCGGGAGCTCCTACAATGAGCAGTTCTTC	CSVPGSSYNEQFF
TRBV7-7	-	TRBJ2-1	few	TGTGCCAGCAGCTTAGAGGCAGGGTGGATCGATGAGCAGTTCTTC	CASSLEAGWIDEQFF
TRBV12-3/TRBV12-4	-	TRBJ1-1	few	TGTGCCAGCACCCGGAGGGGGAGCGATACTGAAGCTTTCTTT	CASTRRGSDTEAFF
TRBV9	TRBD2	TRBJ2-3	-	TGTGCCAGCAGCCCACGGACTAGCGGGGTTCTTAGCACAGATACGCAGTATTTT	CASSPRTSGVLSTDTQYF
TRBV18	TRBD1	TRBJ2-2	many	TGTGCCAGCTTCACGGACAGGAGGAACACCGGGGAGCTGTTTTTT	CASFTDRRNTGELFF
TRBV6-2/TRBV6-3	TRBD1	TRBJ2-7	-	TGTGCCAGCAGTTACTTCGGGACAGGTCCCTACGAGCAGTACTTC	CASSYFGTGPYEQYF
TRBV5-1	TRBD2	TRBJ2-1	few	TGCGCCAGCAGCCTTGTAGCGGGGGGGACCTACAATGAGCAGTTCTTC	CASSLVAGGTYNEQFF
TRBV24-1	-	TRBJ2-2	many	TGTGCCGCTGGGACGAACCCGGCGGTGAGCCGGGACACCGGGGAGCTGTTTTTT	CAAGTNPAVSRDTGELFF
TRBV7-9	-	TRBJ2-3	-	TGTGCCAGCAGCTTAAGAAATAAGGCAGAAGATACGCAGTATTTT	CASSLRNKAEDTQYF
TRBV6-1	-	TRBJ2-2	-	TGTGCCAGCAGTATCAACTCGGGAACCGGGGAGCTGTTTTTT	CASSINSGTGELFF
TRBV29-1	TRBD2	TRBJ2-1	many	TGCAGCACCCGGACTAGTGGTGAGCAGTTCTTC	CSTRTSGEQFF
TRBV20-1	-	TRBJ2-7	many	TGCAGTGCGATTCCCGGAGGACCCTACGAGCAGTACTTC	CSAIPGGPYEQYF
TRBV6-5	-	TRBJ2-1	-	TGTGCCAGCAGTAGCCCCCGTGGGCAGTTCTTC	CASSSPRGQFF
TRBV4-3	TRBD1	TRBJ1-2	-	TGCGCCAGCAGCCAAGATCTCGGACAGGGGTATGGCTACACCTTC	CASSQDLGQGYGYTF
TRBV7-2	-	TRBJ2-4	many	TGTGCCAGCAGCCCCTCCGGATGGAGAAACATTCAGTACTTC	CASSPSGWRNIQYF
TRBV5-6	TRBD1	TRBJ2-3	-	TGTGCCAGCAGCAGCGCCGGGACAGGGTTAGATACGCAGTATTTT	CASSSAGTGLDTQYF
TRBV11-3	-	TRBJ2-7	-	TGTGCCAGCAGCGCCCCAGGGGCGTCCTACGAGCAGTACTTC	CASSAPGASYEQYF
TRBV6-5	-	TRBJ1-3	-	TGTGCCAGCAGTTACTCTGAAGACAGTTCGAACACCATATATTTT	CASSYSEDSSNTIYF
TRBV11-3	-	TRBJ2-7	once	TGTGCCAGCAGCCAAGGGGTAGGGACCTACGAGCAGTACTTC	CASSQGVGTYEQYF
TRBV4-3	-	TRBJ2-2	many	TGCGCCAGCAGCCTTTACCGGGACTTCGACACCGGGGAGCTGTTTTTT	CASSLYRDFDTGELFF
TRBV12-3/TRBV12-4	TRBD1	TRBJ2-2	-	TGTGCCAGCAGTTTACATCTTACAGGGGGCACCGGGGAGCTGTTTTTT	CASSLHLTGGTGELFF
TRBV7-3	TRBD1	TRBJ1-3	few	TGTGCCAGCAGCTTATACGGGACAGACGGAAACACCATATATTTT	CASSLYGTDGNTIYF
TRBV5-1	-	TRBJ2-3	-	TGCGCCAGTCAGGGGTGGCCAGATACGCAGTATTTT	CASQGWPDTQYF
TRBV20-1	TRBD1	TRBJ2-5	many	TGCAGTGCTACGCGACCGGGACAGGGTTTAGAGACCCAGTACTTC	CSATRPGQGLETQYF
TRBV7-9	-	TRBJ2-1	-	TGTGCCAGCAGCTTCCGGGCAGACAATGAGCAGTTCTTC	CASSFRADNEQFF
TRBV7-7	-	TRBJ2-5	-	TGTGCCAGCAGCTTAGGGTTAGGGATGGGTGAGACCCAGTACTTC	CASSLGLGMGETQYF
TRBV12-3/TRBV12-4	-	TRBJ1-2	few	TGTGCCTCCCTTCATGACTGGGGCTACACCTTC	CASLHDWGYTF
TRBV5-1	-	TRBJ1-4	many	TGCGCCAGCAGCTTGCTGGGGCCAGCTACGTTTAATGAAAAACTGTTTTTT	CASSLLGPATFNEKLFF
TRBV4-3	TRBD1	TRBJ2-5	-	TGCGCCAGCAGCCGTAACAGGGGGCATGAGACCCAGTACTTC	CASSRNRGHETQYF
TRBV20-1	-	TRBJ2-7	-	TGCAGTGCTCTGAACCGGGCTCCCTACGAGCAGTACTTC	CSALNRAPYEQYF
TRBV11-1	-	TRBJ2-3	-	TGTGCCAGCAGCTTAATTGCAATCGGGCAGTCTAGCACAGATACGCAGTATTTT	CASSLIAIGQSSTDTQYF
TRBV6-4	-	TRBJ2-2	many	TGTGCCAGCAGCCCAATCCCAGGGGATGACACCGGGGAGCTGTTTTTT	CASSPIPGDDTGELFF
TRBV20-1	-	TRBJ1-1	-	TGCAGTGCTATGGACATTCCGAACACTGAAGCTTTCTTT	CSAMDIPNTEAFF
TRBV7-2	-	TRBJ2-7	many	TGTGCCAGCTCACCCGGTCAGGGGGGGTCGTACGAGCAGTACTTC	CASSPGQGGSYEQYF
TRBV20-1	TRBD2	TRBJ2-3	many	TGCAGTGCTAGAGAAGGGGAGGTGCGGGGGGGCCCAGATACGCAGTATTTT	CSAREGEVRGGPDTQYF
TRBV6-5	-	TRBJ2-3	-	TGTGCCAGCAGTTACGGTAGAGGTGCGGCTACGCAGTATTTT	CASSYGRGAATQYF
TRBV7-9	-	TRBJ1-1	-	TGTGCCAGCAGCTTAAAGGGTTCGATTGAAGCTTTCTTT	CASSLKGSIEAFF
TRBV20-1	-	TRBJ2-3	many	TGCAGTGCAGGAAACGTCCCGTACGGGGATACGCAGTATTTT	CSAGNVPYGDTQYF
TRBV6-2/TRBV6-3	-	TRBJ1-4	-	TGTGCCAGCAGTTTTGCGACACAAAAACTGTTTTTT	CASSFATQKLFF
TRBV6-5	-	TRBJ2-3	many	TGTGCCAGCAGTTCTCTTCGCGCGGGGGCTCCCACAGATACGCAGTATTTT	CASSSLRAGAPTDTQYF
TRBV20-1	-	TRBJ2-2	few	TGCAGTGCTCCAGCGGGCACCGGGGAGCTGTTTTTT	CSAPAGTGELFF
TRBV10-1	-	TRBJ2-2	-	TGCGCCAGCAGTGAGTCGGGGCAGGTGAACACCGGGGAGCTGTTTTTT	CASSESGQVNTGELFF
TRBV20-1	-	TRBJ1-1	-	TGCAGTGCTAGCCCCAGGGGCCAGAACACTGAAGCTTTCTTT	CSASPRGQNTEAFF
TRBV20-1	-	TRBJ1-4	-	TGCAGTGCTAGACGGCCTGGACTTAATGAAAAACTGTTTTTT	CSARRPGLNEKLFF
TRBV4-3	-	TRBJ2-2	-	TGCGCCAGCAGCCACCGAGGTGTTGGTTGGAACGGGGAGCTGTTTTTT	CASSHRGVGWNGELFF
TRBV3-1	TRBD2	TRBJ2-3	many	TGTGCCAGCAGCCTTGCTCGCGGGGGGACCACAGATACGCAGTATTTT	CASSLARGGTTDTQYF